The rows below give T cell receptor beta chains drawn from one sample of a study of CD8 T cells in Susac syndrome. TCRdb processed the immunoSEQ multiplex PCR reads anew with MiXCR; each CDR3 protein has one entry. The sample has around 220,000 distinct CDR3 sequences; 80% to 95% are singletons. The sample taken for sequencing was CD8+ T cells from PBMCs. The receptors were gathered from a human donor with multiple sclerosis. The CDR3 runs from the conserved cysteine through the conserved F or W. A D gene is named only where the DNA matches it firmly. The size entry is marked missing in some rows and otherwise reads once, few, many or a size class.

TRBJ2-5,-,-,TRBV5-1,TGCGCCAGCAGCTGGCCTGGAGGGCAGATGGGAGAGACCCAGTACTTC,CASSWPGGQMGETQYF
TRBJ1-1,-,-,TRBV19,TGTGCCAGTAGCCTAGGTGGGGAAAACACTGAAGCTTTCTTT,CASSLGGENTEAFF
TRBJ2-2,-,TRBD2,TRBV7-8,TGTGCCAGCAGCTTAGAGGCAATGGGACTAGCGGGAGGGCCAGCCGGGGAGCTGTTTTTT,CASSLEAMGLAGGPAGELFF
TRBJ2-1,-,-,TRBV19,TGTGCCAGTAGTGCCGCGTGGAGCAATGAGCAGTTCTTC,CASSAAWSNEQFF
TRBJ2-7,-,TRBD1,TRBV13,TGTGCCAGCAGCCTTGACAGGGGAACGTACTTC,CASSLDRGTYF
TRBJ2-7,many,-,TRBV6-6,TGTGCCAGCAGCTTAACCTACGAGCAGTACTTC,CASSLTYEQYF
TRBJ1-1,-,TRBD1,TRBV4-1,TGCGCCAGCAGCCCTCCGTCGACAGGGTCGGCTGAAGCTTTCTTT,CASSPPSTGSAEAFF
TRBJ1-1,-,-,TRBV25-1,TGTGCCAGCAGTGATTGGGCAGGTGAAGCTTTCTTT,CASSDWAGEAFF
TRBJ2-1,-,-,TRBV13,TGTGCCAGCAGCTTAGACGGAGGGGAGCAGTTCTTC,CASSLDGGEQFF
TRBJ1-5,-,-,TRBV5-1,TGCGCCAGCAGCTTGGGTTTAGGGGACGGAACCAATCAGCCCCAGCATTTT,CASSLGLGDGTNQPQHF
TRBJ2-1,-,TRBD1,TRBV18,TGTGCCAGCTCACCAGCGAACAGGGGGTATAATGAGCAGTTCTTC,CASSPANRGYNEQFF
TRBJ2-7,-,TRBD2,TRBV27,TGTGCCAGCTCGACGGGGGGGCTTTACGAGCAGTACTTC,CASSTGGLYEQYF
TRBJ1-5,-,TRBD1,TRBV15,TGTGCCACCAGCAGTGAAGGACAGGGCGGTCAGCCCCAGCATTTT,CATSSEGQGGQPQHF
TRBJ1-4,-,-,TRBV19,TGTGCCAGTAGTTCTGGGTTCGAAAAACTGTTTTTT,CASSSGFEKLFF
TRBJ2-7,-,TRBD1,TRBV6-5,TGTGCCAGCCACAGGGGGATAGCGGACTCCTACGAGCAGTACTTC,CASHRGIADSYEQYF
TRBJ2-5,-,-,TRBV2,TGTGCCAGCAGCCCGTCCCAGGGTAACATGGGAGAGACCCAGTACTTC,CASSPSQGNMGETQYF
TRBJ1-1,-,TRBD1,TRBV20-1,TGCAGTGCTAGATACCGGGACAGGGGAAACGCAGCTTTCTTT,CSARYRDRGNAAFF
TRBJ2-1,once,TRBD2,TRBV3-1,TGTGCCAGCAGCCCTAGCGGGAACTCCTACAATGAGCAGTTCTTC,CASSPSGNSYNEQFF
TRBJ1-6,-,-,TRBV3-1,TGTGCCAGCAGCCAGGTGAAAGGTTGGGGATATAATTCACCCCTCCACTTT,CASSQVKGWGYNSPLHF
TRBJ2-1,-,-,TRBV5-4,TGTGCCAGCAGCGAATGGCTAGCTGCGGATGAGCAGTTCTTC,CASSEWLAADEQFF
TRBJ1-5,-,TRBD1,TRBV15,TGTGCCACCAGCAGAGTTCTTTTGATGGACAGGGCGGACCAGCCCCAGCATTTT,CATSRVLLMDRADQPQHF
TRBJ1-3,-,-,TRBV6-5,TGTGCCAGCAGTTACTTTTCGCAGGGGATCTCTGGAAACACCATATATTTT,CASSYFSQGISGNTIYF
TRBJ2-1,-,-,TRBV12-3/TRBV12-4,TGTGCCAGCAGTCCTCCGGAGGGGGTCAATGAGCAGTTCTTC,CASSPPEGVNEQFF
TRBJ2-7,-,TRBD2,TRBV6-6,TGTGCCAGCAGTTACTTAGCGGGAGTTGGGGAGCAGTACTTC,CASSYLAGVGEQYF
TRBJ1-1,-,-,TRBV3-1,TGTGCCAGCAGCCCAATGACGGGTATGAACACTGAAGCTTTCTTT,CASSPMTGMNTEAFF
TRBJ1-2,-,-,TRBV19,TGTGCCAGTAGTATCGGGGTTTCGGGCTACACCTTC,CASSIGVSGYTF
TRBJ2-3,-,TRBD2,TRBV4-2,TGTGCCAGCAGCCAAGAGGGGGGGGCAGATACGCAGTATTTT,CASSQEGGADTQYF
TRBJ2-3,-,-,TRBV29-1,TGCAGCGTTAGGGTGGATACGCAGTATTTT,CSVRVDTQYF
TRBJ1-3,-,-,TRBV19,TGTGCCAGTACCCCCCCGTTCTCTGGAAACACCATATATTTT,CASTPPFSGNTIYF
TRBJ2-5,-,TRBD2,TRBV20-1,TGCAGTGCTGCGAGTTGGACTAGCGGGAGAGGGGAGACCCAGTACTTC,CSAASWTSGRGETQYF
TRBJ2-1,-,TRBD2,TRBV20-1,TGCAGTGCTAGGAGGCGGGAGGTGATCTACAATGAGCAGTTCTTC,CSARRREVIYNEQFF
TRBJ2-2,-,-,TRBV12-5,TGTGCTAGTGGTTTGGGGAGGTATGCCGGGGAGCTGTTTTTT,CASGLGRYAGELFF
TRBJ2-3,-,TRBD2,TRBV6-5,TGTGCCAGCAGTTACCTAGCGGGGGGCCTTTCGGAGGATACGCAGTATTTT,CASSYLAGGLSEDTQYF
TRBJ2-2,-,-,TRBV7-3,TGTGCCAGCAGCTTTTTTGAGACACCCAAGCCGAACGGGGAGCTGTTTTTT,CASSFFETPKPNGELFF
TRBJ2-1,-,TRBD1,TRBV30,TGTGCCTGGGACTCGACAGGGGGGTACAATGAGCAGTTCTTC,CAWDSTGGYNEQFF
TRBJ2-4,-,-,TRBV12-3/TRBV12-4,TGTGCCAGCTCACTAGCTTACATAAACATTCAGTACTTC,CASSLAYINIQYF
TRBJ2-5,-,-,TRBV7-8,TGTGCCAGCGTAGTGGATGCCGTACAAGAGACCCAGTACTTC,CASVVDAVQETQYF
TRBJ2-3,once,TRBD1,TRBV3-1,TGTGCCAGCAGCCAAGGGGACAGGCCGATTTCCACAGATACGCAGTATTTT,CASSQGDRPISTDTQYF
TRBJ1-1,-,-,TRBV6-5,TGTGCCAGCAGTTACCTTAGGGGGAACACTGAAGCTTTCTTT,CASSYLRGNTEAFF
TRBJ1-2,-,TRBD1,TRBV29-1,TGCAGCGTACAGGGGTCTAACTATGGCTACACCTTC,CSVQGSNYGYTF
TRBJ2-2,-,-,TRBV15,TGTGCCACCAGCAGAACTGGGAACGCCGGGGAGCTGTTTTTT,CATSRTGNAGELFF
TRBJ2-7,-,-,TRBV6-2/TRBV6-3,TGTGCCAGCAGTTACTCGGGGGGGCAGTACTTC,CASSYSGGQYF
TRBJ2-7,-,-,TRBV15,TGTGCCACCAGCGGGGGACACTACGAGCAGTACTTC,CATSGGHYEQYF
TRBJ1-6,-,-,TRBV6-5,TGTGCCAGCAGTTCCAACGGGTCACCCCTCCACTTT,CASSSNGSPLHF